This TCR beta chain emerged from a study of blood T cell repertoires in COVID-19. Study overall: In each case, the material was cDNA or gDNA derived from T cells, B-cell-depleted T cells, or PBMCs.

CDR1 and CDR2 (germline): MNHEY, SVGAGI. CDR3 length equals 13 residues. With 4 bases clipped from V and 7 bases from J, the junction kept 5 bases outside the gene matches. Assay: immunoSEQ multiplex PCR; the TCRdb copy retains only in-frame clones and omits some. Here the sample spans about 89,000 clones, roughly 70% being singletons. This chain connects TRBV6-5 to TRBJ2-5; TRBD2 aligns across 8 bases. This sequence originates from an elderly woman with acute or convalescent COVID-19. Sequenced sample: peripheral blood. CDR3 sequence reads: CASSSTGGRTQYF. CDR3 DNA: TGTGCCAGCAGTTCAACGGGAGGGCGGACCCAGTACTTC.